One and the same sample provided the 23 T cell receptor beta chains below, sequenced in a study of human T cells and chemical hapten exposure. Time point reported: pre-sensitization, week 0. Treatment of the sample: therapeutic diphenylcyclopropenone sensitization with weekly scalp DPC. TCRdb ran MiXCR on the RACE reads and lists one entry per CDR3 protein. The table has 89,000 or so distinct CDR3 sequences, 8.5% seen once. Sequenced here: whole blood, sampled in connection with sensitization to the hapten diphenylcyclopropenone (DPC). These receptors originate from a man aged 35-49 years with alopecia areata. Some clones in this sample may be carry-over from other donors' samples.

On this clonotype: One end of the junction does not line up with germline, which may come from a read error. The chain is built from TRBV7-7 and TRBJ2-1; D is possibly TRBD1 or TRBD2 (7 bases each). The CDR3 is 14 residues long. The V gene's germline CDR1 is SSHAT and CDR2 FNYEAQ (reference sequence). CDR3 loop: CASSVTGRDNEQFF. DNA for the CDR3: TGTGCTAGCAGCGTGACAGGGAGGGACAATGAGCAGTTCTTC.

Only a few counts were recorded for this clonotype. The V gene is TRBV27, the J gene TRBJ2-6, with 8 bases that match TRBD2. With 9 bases clipped from V and 0 bases from J, the junction kept 10 bases outside the gene matches. The CDR3 spans 17 residues. Germline V gives CDR1 MNHEY, CDR2 SMNVEV (reference sequence). The CDR3 DNA follows: TGTGCCAGTCGGGGGGGAGGATACTACTCTGGGGCCAACGTCCTGACTTTC. Amino acid sequence: CASRGGGYYSGANVLTF.

V and J are TRBV4-2 and TRBJ2-2; D call uncertain. Between the trimmed V and J ends, which lost 2 bases and 1 base, there was a span of 11 bases. CDR1 is LGHNA, CDR2 YNFKEQ, per germline. The CDR3 sequence is 16 residues long. For the CDR3, the DNA is TGTGCCAGCAGCCAACCCCCGCGCGTGAACACCGGGGAGCTGTTTTTT. This gives the protein CASSQPPRVNTGELFF.

The genes are TRBV5-6 and TRBJ1-3; D unclear. Germline loops: CDR1 SGHDT, CDR2 YYEEEE. The CDR3 length is 13 residues. Trimming cost V 6 bases and J 0 bases, with 7 bases left between them. The CDR3 reads CASKVTSGNTIYF. The CDR3 DNA sequence: TGTGCCAGCAAAGTTACCTCTGGAAACACCATATATTTT.

The chain has TRBV7-3 and TRBJ2-1; TRBD2 aligns across 10 bases. V was pared by 8 bases and J by 0 bases, with 4 bases of the junction left unmatched. This CDR3 contains 15 residues. Germline V gene data show CDR1 as SGHTA and CDR2 as FQGTGA. CDR3 coding DNA: TGTGCCAGCGCCACTAGCGGGGTCTCCTACAATGAGCAGTTCTTC. Protein: CASATSGVSYNEQFF.

This clonotype was seen a handful of times. J is TRBJ2-2 and V is TRBV9, with 8 bases that match TRBD2. The CDR3 loop spans 15 amino acids. Per the germline V gene, CDR1 is SGDLS and CDR2 is YYNGEE. V shed 0 bases and J 4 bases; nucleotides not matched to a gene: 2. The CDR3, as DNA: TGTGCCAGCAGCGTAGGAACTAGCGGCACCGGGGAGCTGTTTTTT. It translates to CASSVGTSGTGELFF.

V and J are TRBV29-1 and TRBJ1-1; tentatively, D is TRBD1 (6 bases). CDR3 length: 11 residues. Per germline, CDR1 SQVTM and CDR2 ANQGSEA. The V end was cut by 2 bases, the J end by 10 bases, with 11 bases between. The CDR3 loop reads CSVETGLGAFF. The CDR3 region has the DNA TGCAGCGTTGAAACAGGGCTGGGAGCTTTCTTT.

In its sample, this clonotype was seen many times. The V gene is TRBV7-6, the J gene TRBJ2-7; D not certain. The CDR3 is 15 amino acids. Between the trimmed V and J ends, which lost 0 bases and 3 bases, there was a span of 12 bases. Germline V gene data show CDR1 as SGHVS and CDR2 as FNYEAQ. CDR3 residues: CASSLAPTISYEQYF. CDR3 nucleotides: TGTGCCAGCAGCTTAGCGCCGACAATTAGCTACGAGCAGTACTTC.

This clonotype has just a few counts. This chain links TRBV28 with TRBJ1-5; D possibly corresponds to TRBD1 (5 bases). Per germline, CDR1 MDHEN and CDR2 SYDVKM. Trimming took 4 bases from V and 7 from J, leaving 20 bases between them. CDR3 length equals 16 residues. The chain's CDR3 is CASSSIWDEMRQPQHF. The CDR3, as DNA: TGTGCCAGCAGTTCCATATGGGACGAAATGCGGCAGCCCCAGCATTTT.

This clonotype was observed a handful of times. J is TRBJ1-2 and V is TRBV19; TRBD1 might be the D (6 bases). Germline V gene sequence: CDR1 LNHDA, CDR2 SQIVND (reference sequence). The V end lost 4 bases, the J end lost 3 bases, and 12 bases lay between the germline ends. The CDR3 has 14 amino acids. In nucleotides, the CDR3 is TGTGCCAGTAGTACGGAACAGGGCGACTATGGCTACACCTTC. It is translated as CASSTEQGDYGYTF.

The chain uses TRBV30 and TRBJ2-7; D not certain. In germline, CDR1 is GTSNPN, CDR2 SVGIG (reference sequence). The CDR3 runs to 13 residues. V was pared by 4 bases and J by 0 bases, with 10 bases between. As DNA, the CDR3 is TGTGCCTGGATCCAGCTCAGCTCCTACGAGCAGTACTTC. Translated: CAWIQLSSYEQYF.

This clonotype was picked up many times. V usage is TRBV7-9 and J usage is TRBJ1-1; D remains unclear. Germline V gene lookup returns CDR1 SEHNR and CDR2 FQNEAQ (reference sequence). The V end was cut by 6 bases, the J end by 1 base, with 6 bases between. CDR3 length: 12 residues. The chain's CDR3 is CASRFANTEAFF. In DNA, the CDR3 is TGTGCCAGCAGATTTGCGAACACTGAAGCTTTCTTT.

This clonotype was recorded a few times. The chain joins TRBV28 to TRBJ2-3; D is undetermined. The CDR3 sequence is 13 residues long. Trimming left V 3 bases short and J 2 bases short, with 6 bases between. CDR1 is MDHEN and CDR2 is SYDVKM in the germline V gene. CDR3 in amino acids: CASSFADTDTQYF. CDR3 coding DNA: TGTGCCAGCAGTTTCGCAGACACAGATACGCAGTATTTT.

There are a few counts of this clonotype. V and J are TRBV20-1 and TRBJ2-1, with D unresolved. The CDR3 runs to 11 residues. CDR1 DFQATT and CDR2 SNEGSKA come from the germline V gene (reference sequence). Trimming cost V 3 bases and J 8 bases, with 8 bases left between them. CDR3 DNA: TGCAGTGCTAGTGGGGTTGATGAGCAGTTCTTC. It yields the protein CSASGVDEQFF.

With respect to this clonotype: A single base separates this from a much larger clone, so it may be a read error. The chain has TRBV6-6 and TRBJ1-5, with TRBD1 identical over 7 bases. The V segment lost 8 bases and the J segment 5 bases; nucleotides outside the gene matches: 12. Germline loops: CDR1 MNHNY, CDR2 SVGAGI (reference sequence). The length of the CDR3 is 15 residues. CDR3 residues: CASGPDRLSYQPQHF. The CDR3, as DNA: TGTGCCAGCGGCCCGGACAGGCTAAGCTATCAGCCCCAGCATTTT.

The CDR3 spells CAISEQETQYF. The CDR3 nucleotides are TGTGCCATCAGTGAACAAGAGACCCAGTACTTC. The chain uses TRBV10-3 and TRBJ2-5; D gene unclear. CDR1 and CDR2 from the germline V gene are ENHRY and SYGVKD. V was shortened by 3 bases and J by 2 bases, with 1 base between the two germline ends. There are 11 residues in the CDR3.

The table lists this clonotype with many counts. The chain recombines TRBV9 with TRBJ2-3; no clear D gene. CDR1 SGDLS and CDR2 YYNGEE come from the germline V gene. Trimming took 1 base from V and 4 from J, leaving 10 bases between them. The CDR3 spans 14 residues. This CDR3 reads CASSVSNRADTQYF. DNA of the CDR3: TGTGCCAGCAGCGTATCTAATAGGGCAGATACGCAGTATTTT.

V and J are TRBV7-9 and TRBJ2-7, with 12 bases fitting TRBD2. CDR1 is SEHNR, CDR2 FQNEAQ, per germline (reference sequence). CDR3 length: 17 amino acids. V lost 4 bases, J lost 0 bases, and 7 bases stayed unmatched. CDR3 DNA: TGTGCCAGCAGCTCTCCCCTAGCGGGAGGGGGCTCCTACGAGCAGTACGTC. Its protein product is CASSSPLAGGGSYEQYV.

This clonotype was seen at least ten times. The chain recombines TRBV28 with TRBJ1-1, with 7 nucleotides matching TRBD1. The CDR3 runs to 15 residues. From germline, CDR1 is MDHEN and CDR2 SYDVKM. The J segment lost 1 base and the V segment lost 3 bases, leaving 5 bases of the junction unmatched. CDR3 coding DNA: TGTGCCAGCAGTTTTTTAGGGGGCCCGAACACTGAAGCTTTCTTT. Its translation: CASSFLGGPNTEAFF.

The gene calls are TRBV6-5 and TRBJ2-6; TRBD1 matches at 8 bases. The CDR3 is 18 amino acids. Losses at the gene ends were 5 bases for V and 0 bases for J; bases not matched to a gene: 9. The germline V gene encodes CDR1 MNHEY and CDR2 SVGAGI. This CDR3 reads CASSARTGRGSGANVLTF. Written as DNA, the CDR3 is TGTGCCAGCAGTGCCCGGACAGGGCGAGGCTCTGGGGCCAACGTCCTGACTTTC.

There are many counts of this clonotype. The chain links TRBV18 to TRBJ2-7; 10 nucleotides align to TRBD1. The J segment lost 7 bases and the V segment lost 6 bases, leaving 9 bases of the junction unmatched. From germline, CDR1 is KGHSH and CDR2 LQKENI. The CDR3 extends over 14 amino acids. The CDR3 loop reads CASSAGTGAGEQYF. CDR3 sequence (DNA): TGTGCCAGCTCGGCCGGGACAGGGGCCGGTGAGCAGTACTTC.

This clonotype was detected only a few times. This chain joins TRBV7-2 and TRBJ2-5; 9 bases agree with TRBD2. Germline assignment: CDR1 SGHTA and CDR2 FQGNSA. The CDR3 runs to 15 residues. After removal of 1 base from V and 5 bases from J, the junction contained 5 bases not matched to a gene. CDR3 amino acids: CASSLGGRAMETQYF. DNA for the CDR3: TGTGCCAGCAGCTTAGGCGGGAGGGCCATGGAGACCCAGTACTTC.

This clonotype has a handful of counts. V and J are TRBV12-3 or TRBV12-4 and TRBJ1-3; 8 bases fit TRBD1. The J segment lost 3 bases and the V segment lost 6 bases, leaving 4 bases of the junction unmatched. CDR3 length equals 14 residues. The CDR3 is CASSSTGVGNTIYF. The CDR3 nucleotides read TGTGCCAGCAGCTCGACAGGGGTTGGAAACACCATATATTTT.